The entry below describes one T cell receptor beta chain. Its antigen is not identified. These data belong to a study of cytomegalovirus exposure and HLA in healthy donors. Broader study findings: Indistinguishability led to the exclusion of some V segments, TRBV6-2 and TRBV6-3 included. One cluster of highly shared sequence variants probably arose as a sequencing artifact. In vitro data verified a few CMV-associated chains as specific for CMV antigens.

V lost 0 bases, J lost 3 bases, and 7 bases lay in between. Germline V gives CDR1 SGHNT, CDR2 YENEEA. The CDR3 runs to 14 residues. PCR primers comprised 60 Vbeta and 13 Jbeta primers. The data were produced by immunoSEQ multiplex PCR, yet TCRdb's version contains in-frame clones alone and is incomplete. The table includes about 280,000 clones, roughly 90% detected once. The TCR originated in a woman under 30 in good health and CMV-seronegative. The sequencing input was PBMCs. The chain employs TRBV11-3 and TRBJ2-3; D is possibly TRBD2 (5 bases). The CDR3 nucleotides read TGTGCCAGCAGCTTAGATCAGCGGACAGATACGCAGTATTTT. It translates to CASSLDQRTDTQYF.